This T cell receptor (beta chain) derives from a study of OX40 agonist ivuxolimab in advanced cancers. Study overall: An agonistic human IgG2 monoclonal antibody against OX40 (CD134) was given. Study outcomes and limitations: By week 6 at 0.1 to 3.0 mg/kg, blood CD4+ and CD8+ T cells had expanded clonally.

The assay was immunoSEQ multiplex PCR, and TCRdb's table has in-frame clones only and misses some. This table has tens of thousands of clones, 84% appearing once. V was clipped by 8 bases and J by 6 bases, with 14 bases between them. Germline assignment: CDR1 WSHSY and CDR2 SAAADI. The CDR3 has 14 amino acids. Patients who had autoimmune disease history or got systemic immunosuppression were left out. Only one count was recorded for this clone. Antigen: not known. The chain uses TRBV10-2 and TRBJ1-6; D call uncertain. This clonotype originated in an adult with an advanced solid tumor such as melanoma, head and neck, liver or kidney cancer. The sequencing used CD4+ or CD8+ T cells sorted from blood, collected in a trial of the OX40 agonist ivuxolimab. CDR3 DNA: TGCGCCAGCTCGTCTTCGGTTATTAATTCACCCCTCCACTTT. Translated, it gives CASSSSVINSPLHF.